Presented here are 5 T cell receptor beta chains from one specimen sequenced in a study of blood T cell repertoires in COVID-19. This table comes from immunoSEQ multiplex PCR, and its TCRdb copy is limited to in-frame clones, with some not included. The table records some 66,000 clones, over 80% of them present only once. Material for sequencing was peripheral blood. These receptor sequences come from a human donor in a cohort sampled during active COVID-19.

This chain joins TRBV18 and TRBJ1-3, with 8 bases matching TRBD1. Per the germline V gene, CDR1 is KGHSH and CDR2 is LQKENI. The CDR3 has 15 amino acids. V shed 5 bases and J 0 bases; nucleotides not matched to a gene: 3. The CDR3: CASSADRGSGNTIYF. CDR3 nucleotide sequence: TGTGCCAGCTCAGCCGACAGGGGCTCTGGAAACACCATATATTTT.

The chain joins TRBV27 to TRBJ2-7; 13 bases match TRBD2. J was trimmed by 0 bases and V by 6 bases; bases with no gene match: 5. Germline CDR1 MNHEY, CDR2 SMNVEV (reference sequence). This CDR3 has 16 residues. The CDR3 bases are TGTGCCAGCAGCCGCGGGACTAGCGGGAACTCCTACGAGCAGTACTTC. Its translation is CASSRGTSGNSYEQYF.

The J gene is TRBJ2-5, the V gene TRBV7-2; perhaps TRBD2 as D (5 bases). The CDR3 covers 14 residues. The V gene's germline CDR1 is SGHTA and CDR2 FQGNSA. V shed 5 bases and J shed 4 bases, with 14 bases lying between them. The CDR3 coding sequence is TGTGCCAGCAGCCCAAGCCAGAGCGGAGAGACCCAGTACTTC. It translates to CASSPSQSGETQYF.

This chain links TRBV7-3 with TRBJ2-3, with a tentative D call TRBD1 (6 bases). With 5 bases removed from V and 3 bases from J, the gap between germline ends came to 15 bases. This CDR3 comprises 15 residues. Looked up from germline, CDR1 is SGHTA and CDR2 is FQGTGA. The CDR3 region is CASSPQGPGTDTQYF. The CDR3 nucleotides are TGTGCCAGCAGCCCACAGGGCCCCGGAACAGATACGCAGTATTTT.

The V and J genes are TRBV5-1 and TRBJ1-4; 8 bases match TRBD1. Per the germline V gene, CDR1 is SGHRS and CDR2 is YFSETQ. V lost 6 bases, J lost 3 bases, and 7 bases stayed unmatched. The CDR3 consists of 15 residues. CDR3 in amino acids: CASTEQGVANEKLFF. DNA of the CDR3: TGCGCCAGCACCGAACAGGGGGTGGCTAATGAAAAACTGTTTTTT.